Presented here are 31 T cell receptor beta chains from one specimen sequenced in a study of cytomegalovirus exposure and HLA in healthy donors. This PCR relied on a set of 60 Vbeta primers and 13 Jbeta primers. Profiled with immunoSEQ multiplex PCR; TCRdb holds only in-frame clones, not every one. The sample lists some 130,000 clones, roughly 80% occurring once. The sample was PBMCs. These receptors came from a woman aged 45-65 years in good health and CMV-seropositive.

The chain recombines TRBV30 with TRBJ2-5; D is uncertain. CDR3 size: 13 residues. Germline assignment: CDR1 GTSNPN and CDR2 SVGIG (reference sequence). Trimming left V 5 bases short and J 5 bases short, with 15 bases between. The CDR3 region is CAWVAPGRETQYF. In DNA, the CDR3 is TGTGCCTGGGTGGCCCCGGGTAGGGAGACCCAGTACTTC.

V gene TRBV6-5 combines with J gene TRBJ2-3, with a tentative D call TRBD2 (6 bases). V was trimmed by 7 bases and J by 3 bases, leaving 8 bases between them. There are 12 residues in the CDR3. The germline gives CDR1 MNHEY, CDR2 SVGAGI. The CDR3 region is CASIGTTDTQYF. The CDR3 DNA reads TGTGCCAGCATTGGGACTACAGATACGCAGTATTTT.

V is TRBV11-3 and J is TRBJ2-2, with 10 nucleotides matching TRBD1. Per the germline V gene, CDR1 is SGHNT and CDR2 is YENEEA. This CDR3 comprises 16 residues. Losses at the gene ends were 5 bases for V and 4 bases for J; bases not matched to a gene: 7. CDR3 sequence: CASSARQGAGTGELFF. Written as DNA, the CDR3 is TGTGCCAGCAGCGCACGACAGGGGGCCGGCACCGGGGAGCTGTTTTTT.

This clone has more than one count but fewer than ten. The rearrangement links TRBV5-6 to TRBJ2-3, with 9 positions matching TRBD1. The CDR3 covers 16 residues. Germline CDR1 SGHDT, CDR2 YYEEEE. V lost 4 bases, J lost 2 bases, and 8 bases stayed unmatched. The CDR3 nucleotides read TGTGCCAGCAGCATCGTGGGGACAGGGTTCACAGATACGCAGTATTTT. Translation: CASSIVGTGFTDTQYF.

This sequence joins TRBV6-5 and TRBJ2-1; D is perhaps TRBD2 (5 bases). V was pared by 2 bases and J by 4 bases, with 9 bases between. In germline, CDR1 is MNHEY, CDR2 SVGAGI. The CDR3 spans 14 residues. CDR3 bases: TGTGCCAGCAGTTACGGGGAGCGGTACAATGAGCAGTTCTTC. Translated: CASSYGERYNEQFF.

The V gene is TRBV30, the J gene TRBJ1-1, with a possible D match to TRBD1 (5 bases). V was cut by 2 bases and J by 5 bases, with 18 bases left in between. The CDR3 spans 15 residues. Per germline, CDR1 GTSNPN and CDR2 SVGIG (reference sequence). For the CDR3, the DNA is TGTGCCTGGAGTTTGGGGGGAACTTTGGGGACTGAAGCTTTCTTT. Protein product: CAWSLGGTLGTEAFF.

V usage is TRBV11-3 and J usage is TRBJ2-3; 10 bases fit TRBD2. Germline V lookup: CDR1 SGHNT, CDR2 YENEEA. The CDR3 is made up of 18 amino acids. Trimming took 4 bases from V and 0 from J; bases not matched to a gene: 10. CDR3 sequence: CASSSPASGSSSTDTQYF. The CDR3 DNA reads as TGTGCCAGCAGCTCTCCGGCTAGCGGGAGTTCAAGCACAGATACGCAGTATTTT.

The chain employs TRBV11-2 and TRBJ2-3; 7 nucleotides match TRBD2. This CDR3 contains 15 residues. Unmatched junction bases numbered 3, after V lost 2 bases and J lost 1 base. Germline loops: CDR1 SGHAT, CDR2 FQNNGV. Here the CDR3 DNA reads TGTGCCAGCAGCTTAAACAGCGGGGGCACAGATACGCAGTATTTT. Its protein product is CASSLNSGGTDTQYF.

V is TRBV28 and J is TRBJ1-2, with D possibly TRBD1 on 5 matching bases. The CDR3 has 15 residues. In germline, CDR1 is MDHEN, CDR2 SYDVKM. The V end lost 3 bases, the J end lost 4 bases, and 15 bases lay between the germline ends. CDR3 coding DNA: TGTGCCAGCAGTTTGTCGTGGGGGGAGAGCTATGGCTACACCTTC. It encodes CASSLSWGESYGYTF.

This chain connects TRBV28 to TRBJ2-3, with D possibly matching TRBD2 (6 bases). V was cut by 5 bases and J by 2 bases, with 11 bases left in between. The CDR3 covers 14 residues. Germline V lookup: CDR1 MDHEN, CDR2 SYDVKM. The CDR3 nucleotides read TGTGCCAGCAGTAGAGGAGGGTACACAGATACGCAGTATTTT. As protein: CASSRGGYTDTQYF.

CDR3 amino acids: CASSAWQGQETQYF. The CDR3 DNA sequence: TGTGCCAGTAGTGCGTGGCAGGGTCAAGAGACCCAGTACTTC. The chain combines TRBV19 with TRBJ2-5; a possible D gene is TRBD1 (5 bases). The germline CDR1 and CDR2 sequences are LNHDA and SQIVND (reference sequence). Between the trimmed V and J ends, which lost 5 bases and 2 bases, there was a span of 12 bases. The CDR3 spans 14 residues. Looking up the rest from reference TRBV19 and TRBJ2-5 gives the full variable domain: DGGITQSPKYLFRKEGQNVTLSCEQNLNHDAMYWYRQDPGQGLRLIYYSQIVNDFQKGDIAEGYSVSREKKESFPLTVTSAQKNPTAFYLCASSAWQGQETQYFGPGTRLLVL.

In regard to this clone: Additional DNA sequences in this sample encode the identical CDR3. This chain joins TRBV7-9 and TRBJ1-6; the D gene is possibly TRBD1 (5 bases). Germline CDR1 SEHNR, CDR2 FQNEAQ (reference sequence). Between the trimmed V and J ends, which lost 6 bases and 6 bases, there was a span of 12 bases. The CDR3 is made up of 14 amino acids. CDR3 region: CASRGLVFNSPLHF. The CDR3 nucleotides are TGTGCCAGCAGGGGACTCGTCTTTAATTCACCCCTCCACTTT.

V is TRBV11-2 and J is TRBJ1-3; D may be TRBD1 (5 bases). The V and J ends lost 5 bases and 4 bases respectively, with 9 bases between them. Germline CDR1 and CDR2: SGHAT and FQNNGV. The CDR3 runs to 13 residues. CDR3 loop: CASSRTPGNTIYF. CDR3 DNA sequence: TGTGCCAGCAGCCGGACACCCGGAAACACCATATATTTT.

The V call is TRBV12-5, the J call TRBJ1-2; no definite D call. Germline V gene lookup returns CDR1 LGHNT and CDR2 FRNRAP. The length of the CDR3 is 16 residues. The V gene lost 7 bases and the J gene lost 6 bases, with 24 bases spanning the gap. CDR3 DNA sequence: TGTGCTAGTGTCGCCGGGAGAAGGGAAGGGTCCCATGGCTACACCTTC. It is translated as CASVAGRREGSHGYTF.

The chain uses TRBV7-8 and TRBJ1-6, with 7 bases aligning to TRBD1. Germline values: CDR1 SGHVS, CDR2 FQNEAQ. This CDR3 has 16 amino acids. Trimming at V came to 5 bases and at J to 7 bases, leaving 11 bases not matched to a gene. This chain's CDR3 is CASSPTTGPRNSPLHF. DNA for the CDR3: TGTGCCAGCAGCCCCACGACAGGGCCGAGAAATTCACCCCTCCACTTT.

The chain couples TRBV7-2 to TRBJ1-5; TRBD1 is a possible D gene (6 bases). CDR3 size: 15 residues. V lost 5 bases to trimming and J lost 2 bases, with 13 bases between them. Germline CDR1 reads SGHTA; CDR2 reads FQGNSA. CDR3 bases: TGTGCCAGCAGCCTCGGGGGGGCTGGCAATCAGCCCCAGCATTTT. Its translation: CASSLGGAGNQPQHF.

The chain carries TRBV5-4 and TRBJ2-5; 7 nucleotides line up with TRBD1. This CDR3 is 15 amino acids long. The V segment lost 3 bases and the J segment 2 bases; nucleotides outside the gene matches: 7. CDR1 is SGHNT and CDR2 is YYREEE in the germline V gene (reference sequence). DNA for the CDR3: TGTGCCAGCAGCTCTCCCGGGACAGCGCAAGAGACCCAGTACTTC. Protein sequence: CASSSPGTAQETQYF.

The J gene is TRBJ1-2, the V gene TRBV18; no firm D call. Trimming pared 3 bases from V and 2 bases from J, leaving 10 bases between. Germline V lookup: CDR1 KGHSH, CDR2 LQKENI. CDR3 length: 14 residues. DNA for the CDR3: TGTGCCAGCTCACCGGGCCGGATGAACTATGGCTACACCTTC. Amino acids: CASSPGRMNYGYTF.

V gene TRBV15 combines with J gene TRBJ1-1; a weak D match, TRBD1 (6 bases). The V and J ends lost 0 bases and 5 bases respectively, with 10 bases between them. Germline CDR1 reads LNHNV; CDR2 reads YYDKDF (reference sequence). CDR3 size: 14 residues. The CDR3 DNA reads TGTGCCACCAGCAGAGAGGGAAGGGGGACTGAAGCTTTCTTT. This sequence encodes CATSREGRGTEAFF.

The CDR3 coding sequence is TGCGCCAGCAGCCAACTAGCGGGGGCACTCAATGAGCAGTTCTTC. Its protein is CASSQLAGALNEQFF. The genes are TRBV5-1 and TRBJ2-1; 11 nucleotides agree with TRBD2. Germline CDR1 and CDR2: SGHRS and YFSETQ. The ends lost 4 bases at V and 6 bases at J; junction bases unmatched: 6. This CDR3 has 15 residues.

The rearrangement uses TRBV7-9 and TRBJ1-2; D is perhaps TRBD1 (6 bases). CDR3 length: 16 amino acids. CDR1 and CDR2 from the germline V gene are SEHNR and FQNEAQ (reference sequence). Trimming removed 2 bases at V and 2 bases at J, with 15 bases between. CDR3 protein: CASSLTRTAPNYGYTF. CDR3 sequence (DNA): TGTGCCAGCAGCTTAACCAGGACAGCCCCGAACTATGGCTACACCTTC.

CDR3 residues: CASSSAIAGGPGEQYF. In DNA form, the CDR3 reads TGTGCCAGCAGCTCCGCCATAGCGGGAGGGCCAGGTGAGCAGTACTTC. The V call is TRBV13, the J call TRBJ2-7; 11 bases match TRBD2. Germline V gene lookup returns CDR1 PRHDT and CDR2 FYEKMQ (reference sequence). The CDR3 sequence is 16 residues long. The J segment lost 7 bases and the V segment lost 4 bases, leaving 12 bases of the junction unmatched. Looking up the rest from reference TRBV13 and TRBJ2-7 gives the full variable domain: AAGVIQSPRHLIKEKRETATLKCYPIPRHDTVYWYQQGPGQDPQFLISFYEKMQSDKGSIPDRFSAQQFSDYHSELNMSSLELGDSALYFCASSSAIAGGPGEQYFGPGTRLTVT.

This chain links TRBV18 with TRBJ1-2; a possible D gene is TRBD1 (5 bases). Germline V gene lookup returns CDR1 KGHSH and CDR2 LQKENI. The CDR3 extends over 14 amino acids. The germline V and J ends were trimmed by 2 bases and 8 bases, with 15 bases remaining between them. CDR3 in amino acids: CASSPGGTPWGYTF. DNA of the CDR3: TGTGCCAGCTCACCAGGGGGGACCCCGTGGGGCTACACCTTC.

The chain has TRBV28 and TRBJ1-6; no firm D call. Trimming removed 4 bases from V and 8 bases from J, with 12 bases in between. The germline V gene has CDR1 MDHEN and CDR2 SYDVKM. The CDR3 covers 14 residues. CDR3 in DNA: TGTGCCAGCAGTTCTATGGGGAGCGATTCACCCCTCCACTTT. Translated: CASSSMGSDSPLHF.

The chain employs TRBV5-8 and TRBJ2-3, with TRBD2 identical over 8 bases. This CDR3 contains 15 residues. Germline V gene sequence: CDR1 SGHTS, CDR2 YDEGEE. The trim removed 2 bases at V and 5 bases at J, leaving 7 bases unmatched. The CDR3 spells CASSLAGEALDTQYF. The CDR3 DNA reads TGTGCCAGCAGCTTAGCGGGGGAGGCACTAGATACGCAGTATTTT.

This clone has just one count. This sequence joins TRBV9 and TRBJ2-3; a weak D match, TRBD2 (5 bases). V lost 5 bases and J 3 bases, leaving 19 bases between the germline ends. This CDR3 spans 16 amino acids. Germline CDR1 and CDR2: SGDLS and YYNGEE. The CDR3 nucleotides read TGTGCCAGCAGTGCGGACCAACGCGGGTGGACAGATACGCAGTATTTT. This encodes CASSADQRGWTDTQYF. Supplemented by reference TRBV9 and TRBJ2-3, the full variable domain reads DSGVTQTPKHLITATGQRVTLRCSPRSGDLSVYWYQQSLDQGLQFLIQYYNGEERAKGNILERFSAQQFPDLHSELNLSSLELGDSALYFCASSADQRGWTDTQYFGPGTRLTVL.

This chain uses TRBV10-3 with TRBJ2-3; D is possibly TRBD1 (6 bases). This CDR3 has 14 amino acids. The germline CDR1 and CDR2 sequences are ENHRY and SYGVKD. V lost 5 bases and J 6 bases, leaving 15 bases between the germline ends. CDR3: CAISRRQATDTQYF. CDR3 in DNA: TGTGCCATCAGTCGGAGACAGGCTACCGATACGCAGTATTTT.

This rearrangement joins TRBV5-1 to TRBJ2-3; D is possibly TRBD2 (5 bases). The V end was cut by 2 bases, the J end by 1 base, with 8 bases between. This CDR3 is built from 14 residues. Germline V CDR1 and CDR2: SGHRS, YFSETQ. The CDR3 DNA reads TGCGCCAGCAGCTTAGATAGCGGCACAGATACGCAGTATTTT. Translation: CASSLDSGTDTQYF.

J is TRBJ2-7 and V is TRBV4-1; TRBD2 agrees at 11 bases. CDR1 is MGHRA and CDR2 is YSYEKL in the germline V gene. CDR3 length equals 17 residues. The V and J ends lost 1 base and 6 bases, in that order; junction bases with no gene match: 11. This CDR3 reads CASSQVGVLAGAPEQYF. CDR3 coding DNA: TGCGCCAGCAGCCAAGTTGGGGTACTAGCGGGAGCCCCCGAGCAGTACTTC.

V is TRBV11-2 and J is TRBJ1-2; 8 bases fit TRBD1. The CDR3 is made up of 14 amino acids. Trimming took 3 bases from V and 6 from J; bases not matched to a gene: 6. Germline CDR1 reads SGHAT; CDR2 reads FQNNGV. CDR3 protein: CASSFTGGIHGYTF. The CDR3 nucleotides read TGTGCCAGCAGCTTCACAGGGGGGATTCATGGCTACACCTTC.

V gene TRBV9 combines with J gene TRBJ2-3, with 13 bases lining up with TRBD2. This CDR3 has 17 amino acids. Looked up from germline, CDR1 is SGDLS and CDR2 is YYNGEE. With 4 bases clipped from V and 2 bases from J, the junction kept 7 bases outside the gene matches. CDR3 bases: TGTGCCAGCAGCACTGGGACTAGCGGGGTGATCACAGATACGCAGTATTTT. This gives the protein CASSTGTSGVITDTQYF.